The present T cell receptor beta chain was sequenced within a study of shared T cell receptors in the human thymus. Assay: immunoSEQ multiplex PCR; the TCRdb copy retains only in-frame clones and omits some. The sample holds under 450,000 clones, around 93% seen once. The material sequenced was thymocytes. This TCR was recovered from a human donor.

The CDR3 spells CASSEPWKISTDTQYF. The CDR3 bases are TGTGCCAGCAGTGAACCTTGGAAGATTAGCACAGATACGCAGTATTTT. The chain combines TRBV6-1 with TRBJ2-3; D is uncertain. Trimming left V 2 bases short and J 0 bases short, with 12 bases between. The CDR3 spans 16 residues. Looked up from germline, CDR1 is MNHNS and CDR2 is SASEGT.